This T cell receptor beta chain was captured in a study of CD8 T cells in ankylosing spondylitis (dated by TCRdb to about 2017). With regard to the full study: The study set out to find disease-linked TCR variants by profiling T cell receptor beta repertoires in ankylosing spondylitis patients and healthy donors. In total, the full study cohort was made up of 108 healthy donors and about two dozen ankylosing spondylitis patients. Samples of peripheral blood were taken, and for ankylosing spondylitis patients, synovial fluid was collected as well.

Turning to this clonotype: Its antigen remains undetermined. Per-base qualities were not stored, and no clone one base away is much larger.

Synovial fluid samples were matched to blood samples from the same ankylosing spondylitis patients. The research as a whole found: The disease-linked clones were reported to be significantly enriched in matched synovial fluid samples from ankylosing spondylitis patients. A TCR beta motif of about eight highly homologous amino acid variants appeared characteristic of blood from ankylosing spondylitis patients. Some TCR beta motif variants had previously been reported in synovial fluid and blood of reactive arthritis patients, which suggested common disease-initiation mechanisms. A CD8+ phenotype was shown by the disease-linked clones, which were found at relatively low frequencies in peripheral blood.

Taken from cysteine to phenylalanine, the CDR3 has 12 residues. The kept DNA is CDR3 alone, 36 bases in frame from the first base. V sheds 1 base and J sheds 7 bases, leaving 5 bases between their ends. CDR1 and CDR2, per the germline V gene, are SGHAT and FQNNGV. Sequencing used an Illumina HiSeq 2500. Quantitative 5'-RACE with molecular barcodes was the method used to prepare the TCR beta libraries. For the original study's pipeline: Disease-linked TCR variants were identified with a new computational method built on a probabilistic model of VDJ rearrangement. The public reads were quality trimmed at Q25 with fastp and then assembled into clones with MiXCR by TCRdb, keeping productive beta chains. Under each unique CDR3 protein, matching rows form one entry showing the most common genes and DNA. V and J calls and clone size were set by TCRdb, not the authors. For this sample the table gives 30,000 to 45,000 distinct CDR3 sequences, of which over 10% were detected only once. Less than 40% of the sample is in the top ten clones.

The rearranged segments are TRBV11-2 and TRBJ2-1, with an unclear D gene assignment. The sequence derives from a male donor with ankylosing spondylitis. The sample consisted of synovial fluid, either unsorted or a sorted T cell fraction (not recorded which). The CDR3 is CASSLGRNEQFF. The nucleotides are TGTGCCAGCAGCTTAGGGCGGAATGAGCAGTTCTTC.